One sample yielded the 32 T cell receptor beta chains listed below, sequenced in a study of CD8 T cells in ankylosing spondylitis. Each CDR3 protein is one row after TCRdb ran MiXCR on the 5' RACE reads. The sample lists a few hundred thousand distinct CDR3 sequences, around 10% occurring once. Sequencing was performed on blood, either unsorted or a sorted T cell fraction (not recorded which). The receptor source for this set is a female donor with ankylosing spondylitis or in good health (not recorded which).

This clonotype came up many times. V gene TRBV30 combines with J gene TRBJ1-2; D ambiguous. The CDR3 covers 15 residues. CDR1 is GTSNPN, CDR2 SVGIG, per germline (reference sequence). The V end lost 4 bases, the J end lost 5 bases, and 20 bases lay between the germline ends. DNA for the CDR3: TGTGCCTGGACCAGAGTTACCCGAGTTCCTTATGGCTACACCTTC. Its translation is CAWTRVTRVPYGYTF.

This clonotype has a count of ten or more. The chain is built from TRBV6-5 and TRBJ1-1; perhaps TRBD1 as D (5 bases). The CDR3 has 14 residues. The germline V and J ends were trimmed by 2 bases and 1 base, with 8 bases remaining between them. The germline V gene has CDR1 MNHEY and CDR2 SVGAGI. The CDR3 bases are TGTGCCAGCAGTTACCCGGGACCGAACACTGAAGCTTTCTTT. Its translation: CASSYPGPNTEAFF.

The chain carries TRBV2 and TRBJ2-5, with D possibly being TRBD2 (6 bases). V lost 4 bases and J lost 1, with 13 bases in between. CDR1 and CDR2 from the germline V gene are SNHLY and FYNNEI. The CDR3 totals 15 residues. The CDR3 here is CASSGERAPQETQYF. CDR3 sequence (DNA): TGTGCCAGCAGTGGAGAGCGGGCGCCCCAAGAGACCCAGTACTTC.

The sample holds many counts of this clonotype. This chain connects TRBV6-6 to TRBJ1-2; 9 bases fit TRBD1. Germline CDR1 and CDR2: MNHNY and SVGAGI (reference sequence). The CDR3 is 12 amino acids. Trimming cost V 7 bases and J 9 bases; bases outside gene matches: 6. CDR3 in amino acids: CASTRTGESYTF. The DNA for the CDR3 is TGTGCCAGCACCCGGACAGGGGAGAGCTACACCTTC.

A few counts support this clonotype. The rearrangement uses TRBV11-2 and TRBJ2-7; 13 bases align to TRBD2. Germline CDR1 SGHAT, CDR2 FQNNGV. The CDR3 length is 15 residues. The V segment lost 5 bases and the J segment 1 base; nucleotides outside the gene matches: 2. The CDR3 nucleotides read TGTGCCAGCAGCGTGACTAGCGGGGGGTCCTACGAGCAGTACTTC. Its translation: CASSVTSGGSYEQYF. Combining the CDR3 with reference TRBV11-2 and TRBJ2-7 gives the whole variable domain EAGVAQSPRYKIIEKRQSVAFWCNPISGHATLYWYQQILGQGPKLLIQFQNNGVVDDSQLPKDRFSAERLKGVDSTLKIQPAKLEDSAVYLCASSVTSGGSYEQYFGPGTRLTVT.

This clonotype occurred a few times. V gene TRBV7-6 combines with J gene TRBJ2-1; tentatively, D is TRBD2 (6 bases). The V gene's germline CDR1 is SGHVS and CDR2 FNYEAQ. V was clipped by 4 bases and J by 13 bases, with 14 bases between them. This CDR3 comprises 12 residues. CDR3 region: CASSSGGASQFF. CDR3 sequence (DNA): TGTGCCAGCAGCTCAGGAGGGGCCTCCCAGTTCTTC.

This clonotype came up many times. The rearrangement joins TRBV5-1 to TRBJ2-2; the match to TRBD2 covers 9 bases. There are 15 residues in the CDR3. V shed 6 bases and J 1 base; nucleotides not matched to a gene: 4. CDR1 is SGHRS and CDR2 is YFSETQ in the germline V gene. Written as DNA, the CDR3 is TGCGCCAGCACTCCTAGCGGGGTGAACACCGGGGAGCTGTTTTTT. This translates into CASTPSGVNTGELFF.

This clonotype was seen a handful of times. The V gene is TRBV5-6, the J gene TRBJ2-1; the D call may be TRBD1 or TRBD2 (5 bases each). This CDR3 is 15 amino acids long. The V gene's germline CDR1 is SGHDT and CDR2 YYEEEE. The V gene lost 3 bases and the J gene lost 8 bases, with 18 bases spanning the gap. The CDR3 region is CASSSTGTGRDEQFF. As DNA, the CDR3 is TGTGCCAGCAGCTCCACCGGGACCGGTCGGGATGAGCAGTTCTTC.

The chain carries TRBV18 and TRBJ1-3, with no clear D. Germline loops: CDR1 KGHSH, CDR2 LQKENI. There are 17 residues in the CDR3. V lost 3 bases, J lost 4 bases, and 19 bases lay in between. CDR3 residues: CASSPGASVGVGNTIYF. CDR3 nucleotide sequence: TGTGCCAGCTCACCCGGAGCAAGTGTGGGTGTCGGAAACACCATATATTTT. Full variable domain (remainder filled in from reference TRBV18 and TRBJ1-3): NAGVMQNPRHLVRRRGQEARLRCSPMKGHSHVYWYRQLPEEGLKFMVYLQKENIIDESGMPKERFSAEFPKEGPSILRIQQVVRGDSAAYFCASSPGASVGVGNTIYFGEGSWLTVV.

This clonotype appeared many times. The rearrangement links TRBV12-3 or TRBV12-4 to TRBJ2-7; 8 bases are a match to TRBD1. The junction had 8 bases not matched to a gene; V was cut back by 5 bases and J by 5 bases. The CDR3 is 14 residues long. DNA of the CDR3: TGTGCCAGCAGTGGAGGACAGGGCCGCCACGAGCAGTACTTC. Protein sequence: CASSGGQGRHEQYF.

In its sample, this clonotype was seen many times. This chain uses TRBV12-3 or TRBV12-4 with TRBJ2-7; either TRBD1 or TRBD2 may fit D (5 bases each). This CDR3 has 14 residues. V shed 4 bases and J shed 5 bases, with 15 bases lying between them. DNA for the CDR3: TGTGCCAGCAGTTCCCCCTTGGGGGTAAACGAGCAGTACTTC. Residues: CASSSPLGVNEQYF.

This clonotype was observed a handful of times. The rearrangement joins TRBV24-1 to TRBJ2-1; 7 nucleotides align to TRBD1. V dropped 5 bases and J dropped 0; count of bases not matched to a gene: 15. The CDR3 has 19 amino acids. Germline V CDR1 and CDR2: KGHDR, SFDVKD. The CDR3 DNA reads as TGTGCCACCAGTGCAATCCGGGACAGCAAACCGAGCTCCTACAATGAGCAGTTCTTC. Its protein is CATSAIRDSKPSSYNEQFF.

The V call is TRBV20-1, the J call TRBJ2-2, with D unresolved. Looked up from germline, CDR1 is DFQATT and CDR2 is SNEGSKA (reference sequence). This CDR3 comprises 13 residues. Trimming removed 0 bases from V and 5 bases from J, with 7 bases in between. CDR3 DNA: TGCAGTGCTAGAGAAATTTTAACCGGGGAGCTGTTTTTT. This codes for CSAREILTGELFF.

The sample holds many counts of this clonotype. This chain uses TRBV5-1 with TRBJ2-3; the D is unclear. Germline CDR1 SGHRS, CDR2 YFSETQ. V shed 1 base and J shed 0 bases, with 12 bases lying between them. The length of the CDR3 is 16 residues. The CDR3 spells CASSLTLTSSTDTQYF. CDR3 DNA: TGCGCCAGCAGCTTGACCCTAACATCTAGCACAGATACGCAGTATTTT. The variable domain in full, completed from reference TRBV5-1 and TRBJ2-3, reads KAGVTQTPRYLIKTRGQQVTLSCSPISGHRSVSWYQQTPGQGLQFLFEYFSETQRNKGNFPGRFSGRQFSNSRSEMNVSTLELGDSALYLCASSLTLTSSTDTQYFGPGTRLTVL.

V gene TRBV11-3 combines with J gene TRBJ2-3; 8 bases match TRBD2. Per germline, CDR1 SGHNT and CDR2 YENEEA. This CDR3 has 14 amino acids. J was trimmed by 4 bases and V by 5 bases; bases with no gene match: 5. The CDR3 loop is CASSPGGAPDTQYF. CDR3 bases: TGTGCCAGCAGCCCGGGGGGGGCTCCAGATACGCAGTATTTT. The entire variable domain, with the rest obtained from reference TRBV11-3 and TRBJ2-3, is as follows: EAGVVQSPRYKIIEKKQPVAFWCNPISGHNTLYWYLQNLGQGPELLIRYENEEAVDDSQLPKDRFSAERLKGVDSTLKIQPAELGDSAVYLCASSPGGAPDTQYFGPGTRLTVL.

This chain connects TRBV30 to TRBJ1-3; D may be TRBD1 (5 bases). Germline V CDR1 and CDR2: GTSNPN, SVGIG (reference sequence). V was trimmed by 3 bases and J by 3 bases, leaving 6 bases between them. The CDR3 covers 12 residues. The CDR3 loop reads CAWRDNGNTIYF. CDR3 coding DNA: TGTGCCTGGAGGGACAATGGAAACACCATATATTTT.

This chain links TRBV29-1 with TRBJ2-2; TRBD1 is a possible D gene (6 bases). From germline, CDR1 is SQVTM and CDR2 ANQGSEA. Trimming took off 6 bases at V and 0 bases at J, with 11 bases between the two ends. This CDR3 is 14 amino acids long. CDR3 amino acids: CSVSQGANTGELFF. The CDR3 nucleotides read TGCAGCGTGTCACAGGGAGCGAACACCGGGGAGCTGTTTTTT.

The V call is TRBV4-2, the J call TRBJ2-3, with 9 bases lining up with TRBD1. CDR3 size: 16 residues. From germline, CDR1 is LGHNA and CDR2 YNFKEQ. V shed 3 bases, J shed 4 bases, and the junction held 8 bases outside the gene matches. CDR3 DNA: TGTGCCAGCAGCCAGGAGACAGGGGGGAAGTCAGATACGCAGTATTTT. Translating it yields CASSQETGGKSDTQYF.

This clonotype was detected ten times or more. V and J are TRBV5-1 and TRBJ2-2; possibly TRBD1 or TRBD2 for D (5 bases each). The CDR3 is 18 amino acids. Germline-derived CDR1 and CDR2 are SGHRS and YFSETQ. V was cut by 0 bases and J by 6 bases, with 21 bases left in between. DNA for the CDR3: TGCGCCAGCAGCTTGGCAACGAGAAGGGACCGCCCCGCCGGGGAGCTGTTTTTT. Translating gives CASSLATRRDRPAGELFF. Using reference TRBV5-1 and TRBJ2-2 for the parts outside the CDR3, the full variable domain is KAGVTQTPRYLIKTRGQQVTLSCSPISGHRSVSWYQQTPGQGLQFLFEYFSETQRNKGNFPGRFSGRQFSNSRSEMNVSTLELGDSALYLCASSLATRRDRPAGELFFGEGSRLTVL.

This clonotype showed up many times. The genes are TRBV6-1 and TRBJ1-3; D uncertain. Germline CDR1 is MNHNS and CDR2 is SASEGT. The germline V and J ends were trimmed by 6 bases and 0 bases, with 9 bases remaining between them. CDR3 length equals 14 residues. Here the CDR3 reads CASSSTSSGNTIYF. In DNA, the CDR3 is TGTGCCAGCAGCTCGACAAGCTCTGGAAACACCATATATTTT.

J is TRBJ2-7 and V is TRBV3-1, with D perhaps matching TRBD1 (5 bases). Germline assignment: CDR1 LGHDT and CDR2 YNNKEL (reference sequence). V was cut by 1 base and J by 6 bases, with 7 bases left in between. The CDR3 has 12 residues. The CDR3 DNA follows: TGTGCCAGCAGCCAAGTTAGGGGCGAGCAGTACTTC. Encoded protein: CASSQVRGEQYF.

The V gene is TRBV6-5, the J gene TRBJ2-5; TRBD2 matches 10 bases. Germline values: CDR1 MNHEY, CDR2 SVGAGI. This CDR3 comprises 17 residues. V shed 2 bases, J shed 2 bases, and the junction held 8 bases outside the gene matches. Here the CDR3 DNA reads TGTGCCAGCAGTTACACCCGACTAGCGGGTTTTCAAGAGACCCAGTACTTC. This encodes CASSYTRLAGFQETQYF.

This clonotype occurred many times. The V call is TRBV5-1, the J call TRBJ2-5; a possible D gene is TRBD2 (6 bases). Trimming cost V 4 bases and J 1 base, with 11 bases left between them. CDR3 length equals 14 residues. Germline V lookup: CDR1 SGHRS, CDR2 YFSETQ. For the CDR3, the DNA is TGCGCCAGCAGCACCACGGGACTCCAAGAGACCCAGTACTTC. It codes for CASSTTGLQETQYF.

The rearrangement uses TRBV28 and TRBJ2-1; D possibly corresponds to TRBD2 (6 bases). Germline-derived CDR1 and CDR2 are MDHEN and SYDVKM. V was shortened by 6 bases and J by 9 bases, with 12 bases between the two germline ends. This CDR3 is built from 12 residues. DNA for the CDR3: TGTGCCAGCAGATCGGGAGCGACTGAGCAGTTCTTC. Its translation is CASRSGATEQFF.

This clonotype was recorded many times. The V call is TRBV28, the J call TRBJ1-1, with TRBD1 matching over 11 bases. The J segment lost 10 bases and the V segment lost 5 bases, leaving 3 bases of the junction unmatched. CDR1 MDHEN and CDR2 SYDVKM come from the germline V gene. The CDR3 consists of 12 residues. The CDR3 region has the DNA TGTGCCAGCAGTAAAGGGACAGGGGGAGCTTTCTTT. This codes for CASSKGTGGAFF.

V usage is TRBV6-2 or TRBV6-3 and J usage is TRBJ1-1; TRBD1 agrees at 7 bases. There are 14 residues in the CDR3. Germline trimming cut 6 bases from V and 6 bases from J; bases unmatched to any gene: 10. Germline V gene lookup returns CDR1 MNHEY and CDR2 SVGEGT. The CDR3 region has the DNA TGTGCCAGCAGAACAGGGGCGAGGAGGTCTGAAGCTTTCTTT. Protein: CASRTGARRSEAFF.

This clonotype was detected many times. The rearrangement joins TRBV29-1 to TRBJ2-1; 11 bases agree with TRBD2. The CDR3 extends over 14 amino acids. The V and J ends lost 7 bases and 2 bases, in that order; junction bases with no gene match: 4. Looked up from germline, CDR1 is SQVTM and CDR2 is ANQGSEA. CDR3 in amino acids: CSGRLAGTYNEQFF. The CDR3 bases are TGCAGCGGGAGACTAGCGGGAACCTACAATGAGCAGTTCTTC.

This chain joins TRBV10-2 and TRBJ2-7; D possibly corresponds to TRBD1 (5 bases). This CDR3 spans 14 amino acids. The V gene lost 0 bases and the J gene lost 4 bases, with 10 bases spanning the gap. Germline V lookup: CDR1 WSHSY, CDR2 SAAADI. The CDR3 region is CASSESLQGYEQYF. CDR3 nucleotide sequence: TGCGCCAGCAGTGAGTCTTTGCAGGGTTACGAGCAGTACTTC.

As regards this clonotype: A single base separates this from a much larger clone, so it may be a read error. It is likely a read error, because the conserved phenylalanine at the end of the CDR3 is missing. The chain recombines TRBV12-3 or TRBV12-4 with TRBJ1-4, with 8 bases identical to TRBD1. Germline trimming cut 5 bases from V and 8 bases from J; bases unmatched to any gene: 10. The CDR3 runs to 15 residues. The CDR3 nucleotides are TGTGCCAGCAGTCCGACGGACAGGGTTGGGGAAAAACTGTTTTAT. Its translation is CASSPTDRVGEKLFY.

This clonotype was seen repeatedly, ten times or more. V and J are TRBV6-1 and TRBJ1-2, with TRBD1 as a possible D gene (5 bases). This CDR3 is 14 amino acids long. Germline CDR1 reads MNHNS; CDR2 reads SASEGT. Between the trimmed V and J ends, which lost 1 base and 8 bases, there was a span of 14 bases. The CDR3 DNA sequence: TGTGCCAGCAGTGAAGAAGGCAGGGACGGGGGCTACACCTTC. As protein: CASSEEGRDGGYTF.

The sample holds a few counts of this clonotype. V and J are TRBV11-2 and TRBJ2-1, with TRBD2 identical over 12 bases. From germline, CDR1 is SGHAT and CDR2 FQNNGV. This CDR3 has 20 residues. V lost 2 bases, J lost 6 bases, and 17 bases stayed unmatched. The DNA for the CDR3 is TGTGCCAGCAGCTTAAGGGACAGGACTAGCGGGACTTCACCGGGCAATGAGCAGTTCTTC. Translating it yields CASSLRDRTSGTSPGNEQFF.

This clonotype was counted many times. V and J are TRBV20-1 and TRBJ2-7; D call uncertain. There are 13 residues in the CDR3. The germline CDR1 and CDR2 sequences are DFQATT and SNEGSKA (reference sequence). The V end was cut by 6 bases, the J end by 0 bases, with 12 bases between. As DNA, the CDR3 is TGCAGTGCCCCCCCCGGATTCTCCTACGAGCAGTACTTC. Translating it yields CSAPPGFSYEQYF.